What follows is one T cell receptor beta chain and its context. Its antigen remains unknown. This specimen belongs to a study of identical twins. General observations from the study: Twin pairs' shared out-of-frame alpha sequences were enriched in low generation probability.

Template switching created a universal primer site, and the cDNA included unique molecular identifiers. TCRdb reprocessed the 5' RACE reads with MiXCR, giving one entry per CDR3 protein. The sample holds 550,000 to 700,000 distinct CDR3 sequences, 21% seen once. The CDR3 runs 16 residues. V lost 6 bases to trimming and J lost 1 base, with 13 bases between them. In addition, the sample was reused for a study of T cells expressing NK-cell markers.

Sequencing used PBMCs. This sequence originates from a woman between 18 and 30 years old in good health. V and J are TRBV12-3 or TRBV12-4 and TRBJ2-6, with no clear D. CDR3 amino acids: CASSRGRLSGANVLTF. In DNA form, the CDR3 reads TGTGCCAGCAGCCGCGGACGGTTATCTGGGGCCAACGTCCTGACTTTC.